Listed below are T cell receptor beta chains from one sample, sequenced in a study of cytomegalovirus exposure and HLA in healthy donors. The method was immunoSEQ multiplex PCR; TCRdb's version includes in-frame clones alone and lacks a portion of them. The data show 160,000 or so clones, with around 90% seen just once and 3% held by the top ten. Material for sequencing was PBMCs. The receptors were gathered from a man younger than 30 in good health and CMV-seronegative. Both conserved end residues are part of each CDR3. The order of the fields is clone size, V gene, D gene, J gene, CDR3 DNA, CDR3 protein. D genes are given only for firm matches. The size of a clone is reported for some rows only, either as once, few or many, or as a class for expanded clones.

NA,TRBV5-6,NA,TRBJ1-6,TGTGCCAGCAGCGGCCGGGGGGGCAGACCCTATAATTCACCCCTCCACTTT,CASSGRGGRPYNSPLHF
NA,TRBV11-2,TRBD1,TRBJ1-2,TGTGCCAGCAGCTTGGGACAGGGAGGAGGCTACACCTTC,CASSLGQGGGYTF
once,TRBV7-6,TRBD1,TRBJ2-2,TGTGCCAGCAGCCCGGGACAGGGGAGGCCCACCGGGGAGCTGTTTTTT,CASSPGQGRPTGELFF
NA,TRBV4-3,TRBD1,TRBJ2-3,TGCGCCAGCAGCCAAGATGGGGACAGAGGTACAGATACGCAGTATTTT,CASSQDGDRGTDTQYF
NA,TRBV29-1,TRBD2,TRBJ2-3,TGCAGCGTTGAGGCCCCGGGACTAGCGGGCAGGACCTACACAGATACGCAGTATTTT,CSVEAPGLAGRTYTDTQYF
NA,TRBV11-2,NA,TRBJ1-2,TGTGCCAGCAGCTTAATCTCGACAGGCTTAGCTAACTATGGCTACACCTTC,CASSLISTGLANYGYTF
NA,TRBV15,TRBD1,TRBJ2-5,TGTGCCACCAGCGGTAAAACGACAGGGCCCACGGGGACCCAGTACTTC,CATSGKTTGPTGTQYF
NA,TRBV27,TRBD2,TRBJ2-5,TGTGCCAGCAGTTTCCAGCGGGGGGCACAAGAGACCCAGTACTTC,CASSFQRGAQETQYF
once,TRBV5-5,NA,TRBJ2-3,TGTGCCAGCAGCTTGTACGTCGGGGGATCGGGCACAGATACGCAGTATTTT,CASSLYVGGSGTDTQYF
NA,TRBV27,NA,TRBJ1-6,TGTGCCAGCAGTTACGCCGGCGGGGATTCACCCCTCCACTTT,CASSYAGGDSPLHF
NA,TRBV9,TRBD1,TRBJ2-3,TGTGCCAGCAGCGTTTCCGGGACAGGGACTCTAGATACGCAGTATTTT,CASSVSGTGTLDTQYF
NA,TRBV29-1,TRBD1,TRBJ2-7,TGCAGCGTTAGTGAGACAGGGGGCGGCGAGCAGTACTTC,CSVSETGGGEQYF
NA,TRBV2,TRBD1,TRBJ1-1,TGTGCCAGCAGCACAGGGGGAGGTGGTGGAGCTTTCTTT,CASSTGGGGGAFF
NA,TRBV7-6,NA,TRBJ1-2,TGTGCCAGCAGCTTATTCCGGACAACTCAGGACGGCTACACCTTC,CASSLFRTTQDGYTF
once,TRBV10-2,TRBD1,TRBJ2-7,TGCGCCAGCAGACACGGACAGGGGGCCCGCTACGAGCAGTACTTC,CASRHGQGARYEQYF
NA,TRBV27,NA,TRBJ1-1,TGTGCCAGCAGGACCACCCGACTGGAAGGGGTGAACACTGAAGCTTTCTTT,CASRTTRLEGVNTEAFF
NA,TRBV10-1,TRBD1,TRBJ2-2,TGCGCCAGCAGTGATTTGGGACAGCTTTATCCCGGGGAGCTGTTTTTT,CASSDLGQLYPGELFF
NA,TRBV7-8,TRBD1,TRBJ1-5,TGTGCCAGCAGCTTCTTAGGGGGACAGGGAGGGAATCAGCCCCAGCATTTT,CASSFLGGQGGNQPQHF
NA,TRBV5-1,NA,TRBJ1-3,TGCGCCAGCAGCTTGTCGGGGGGCCTTAACTCTGGAAACACCATATATTTT,CASSLSGGLNSGNTIYF
NA,TRBV15,NA,TRBJ1-4,TGTGCCACCAGCAGAGATCGGGGAGATAATGAAAAACTGTTTTTT,CATSRDRGDNEKLFF
few,TRBV2,NA,TRBJ2-7,TGTGCCAGCAGTCGGAGTCTAGCGTCCTACGAGCAGTACTTC,CASSRSLASYEQYF
NA,TRBV4-3,NA,TRBJ2-7,TGCGCCAGCAGCCAAGATCGAGGAGGGGCCAACGAGCAGTACTTC,CASSQDRGGANEQYF
NA,TRBV7-9,TRBD1,TRBJ1-2,TGTGCCAGCAGCTCGACCCGACGGGACAGGTCTAACTATGGCTACACCTTC,CASSSTRRDRSNYGYTF
NA,TRBV27,TRBD2,TRBJ2-2,TGTGCCAGCACCTATTTAGCGGGAGGGCCCGGGGAGCTGTTTTTT,CASTYLAGGPGELFF
NA,TRBV27,NA,TRBJ1-5,TGTGCCAGCAGTTTATCGTCCGGGAATCAGCCCCAGCATTTT,CASSLSSGNQPQHF
NA,TRBV6-4,NA,TRBJ2-3,TGTGCCAGCAGTGACTCGATGTCGGCAGATACGCAGTATTTT,CASSDSMSADTQYF
NA,TRBV5-1,TRBD1,TRBJ1-2,TGCGCCAGCAGCTTGCTCAGGGGGCAAGGCTACACCTTC,CASSLLRGQGYTF
NA,TRBV28,TRBD1,TRBJ1-1,TGTGCCAGCAGTTTGATGGGACAGGGAGTTAACACTGAAGCTTTCTTT,CASSLMGQGVNTEAFF
NA,TRBV18,NA,TRBJ1-4,TGTGCCAGCTCGACACCGTTACAGGGAGATGAAAAACTGTTTTTT,CASSTPLQGDEKLFF
NA,TRBV13,NA,TRBJ1-2,TGTGCCAGCAGCCCTCGTGCGGGGAAGGCTGGCTACACCTTC,CASSPRAGKAGYTF
once,TRBV2,TRBD1,TRBJ2-7,TGTGCCAGCAGTAATCCAGACAGGGACGAGCAGTACTTC,CASSNPDRDEQYF
NA,TRBV29-1,TRBD2,TRBJ2-1,TGCAGCGTTGATTTGACTAGCGGGGGTACGGGTGAGCAGTTCTTC,CSVDLTSGGTGEQFF
NA,TRBV19,NA,TRBJ2-7,TGTGCCAGTGCCGGGGGAGCGGACGAGTCCTACGAGCAGTACTTC,CASAGGADESYEQYF
once,TRBV27,NA,TRBJ2-1,TGTGCCAGCACCACCGCGGGGTCTAGCGACAATGAGCAGTTCTTC,CASTTAGSSDNEQFF
NA,TRBV27,TRBD2,TRBJ2-5,TGTGCCAGCAGAACGTTTCGGGGGGATCCGATCCAAGAGACCCAGTACTTC,CASRTFRGDPIQETQYF
NA,TRBV5-1,NA,TRBJ2-1,TGCGCCAGCAGCTTGGGAGACAGCCCCAATGAGCAGTTCTTC,CASSLGDSPNEQFF
NA,TRBV7-9,TRBD1,TRBJ1-4,TGTGCCAGCAGCTTAGGAGGACAGGAACCGTTTTTT,CASSLGGQEPFF
NA,TRBV5-1,TRBD2,TRBJ2-2,TGCGCCAGCAGCTTGGAAGCGGGGGGCACCGGGGAGCTGTTTTTT,CASSLEAGGTGELFF
NA,TRBV29-1,TRBD2,TRBJ2-1,TGCAGCGTTGACGGCGGGGGGTGGAATGAGCAGTTCTTC,CSVDGGGWNEQFF
NA,TRBV5-1,TRBD1,TRBJ1-3,TGCGCCAGCTACGACAGGGAGGGAAACACCATATATTTT,CASYDREGNTIYF
NA,TRBV6-1,NA,TRBJ1-5,TGTGCCAGCAGTGAATACGGAGGACTTTATAGCAATCAGCCCCAGCATTTT,CASSEYGGLYSNQPQHF
once,TRBV4-3,NA,TRBJ2-1,TGCGCCAGCAGCCAAGATAGACCTCAGCGGAGCTCCTACAATGAGCAGTTCTTC,CASSQDRPQRSSYNEQFF
NA,TRBV30,NA,TRBJ2-3,TGTGCCTGGGCGGACTTTAGCACAGATACGCAGTATTTT,CAWADFSTDTQYF
NA,TRBV18,TRBD1,TRBJ2-7,TGTGCCAGCTCAACGAGCCAGGGGGCTGAGCAGGCGCAGTACTTC,CASSTSQGAEQAQYF
NA,TRBV10-3,TRBD1,TRBJ1-3,TGTGCCATCAGTAAAGAACAGGGGCGGGAAGGAAACACCATATATTTT,CAISKEQGREGNTIYF
NA,TRBV5-4,TRBD1,TRBJ1-2,TGTGCCAGCAGCTCACCGGGACAGGGAAACTATGGCTACACCTTC,CASSSPGQGNYGYTF